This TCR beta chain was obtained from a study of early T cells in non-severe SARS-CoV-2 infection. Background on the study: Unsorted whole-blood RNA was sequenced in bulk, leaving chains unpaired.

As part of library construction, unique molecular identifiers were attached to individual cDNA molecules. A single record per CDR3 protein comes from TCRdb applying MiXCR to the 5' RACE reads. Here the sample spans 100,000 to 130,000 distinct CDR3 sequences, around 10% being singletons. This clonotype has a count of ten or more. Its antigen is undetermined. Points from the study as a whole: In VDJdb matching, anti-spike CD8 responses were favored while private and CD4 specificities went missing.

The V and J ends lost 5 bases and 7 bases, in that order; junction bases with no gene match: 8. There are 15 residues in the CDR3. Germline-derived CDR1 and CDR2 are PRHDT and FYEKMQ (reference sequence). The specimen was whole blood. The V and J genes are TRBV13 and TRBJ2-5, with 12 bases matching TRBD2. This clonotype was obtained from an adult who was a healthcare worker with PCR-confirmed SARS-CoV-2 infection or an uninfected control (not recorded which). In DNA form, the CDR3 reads TGTGCCAGCAGCCTCCGGACTAGCGGGAAGGGGACCCAGTACTTC. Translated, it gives CASSLRTSGKGTQYF. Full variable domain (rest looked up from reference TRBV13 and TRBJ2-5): AAGVIQSPRHLIKEKRETATLKCYPIPRHDTVYWYQQGPGQDPQFLISFYEKMQSDKGSIPDRFSAQQFSDYHSELNMSSLELGDSALYFCASSLRTSGKGTQYFGPGTRLLVL.